This entry lists 13 T cell receptor beta chains sequenced from one sample in a study of CD4 T cells in relation to SARS-CoV-2 and coronaviruses. The data were produced by immunoSEQ multiplex PCR, yet TCRdb's version contains in-frame clones alone and is incomplete. The table has more than 25,000 clones, about three quarters seen once; the top ten hold 10% to 15%. Which antigens these TCRs recognize remains unknown. Unexposed donor CD4+ T cells date from about 2011-2018, before the COVID-19 pandemic. The cells were cultured for 9 to 11 days before CD4+ T cells were isolated. The specimen was CD4+ T cells from PBMCs, cultured in vitro. Receptors were obtained from a human donor in good health.

This clone was found a few times. The rearrangement links TRBV14 to TRBJ2-2, with TRBD1 identical over 7 bases. Per the germline V gene, CDR1 is SGHDN and CDR2 is FVKESK. V was clipped by 4 bases and J by 6 bases; unmatched bases: 8. The CDR3 sequence is 15 residues long. The CDR3 DNA reads as TGTGCCAGCAGCCCACTACTCGACAGGGCCGGGGAGCTGTTTTTT. Translating gives CASSPLLDRAGELFF.

The V and J genes are TRBV2 and TRBJ2-5, with D tentatively TRBD1 or TRBD2 (5 bases each). The CDR3 extends over 14 amino acids. The V gene's germline CDR1 is SNHLY and CDR2 FYNNEI. The ends were cut back, 4 bases at V and 7 bases at J, with 16 bases in the middle. CDR3 loop: CASSVRDPGGTQYF. CDR3 bases: TGTGCCAGCAGTGTCCGGGACCCCGGCGGGACCCAGTACTTC.

The genes are TRBV7-2 and TRBJ2-3, with D perhaps assigned TRBD1 or TRBD2 (6 bases each). Trimming shortened V by 1 base and J by 3 bases, and 11 bases separated the two germline ends. Germline V lookup: CDR1 SGHTA, CDR2 FQGNSA. The CDR3 loop spans 15 amino acids. The CDR3 nucleotides are TGTGCCAGCAGCTTAGAATGGGGGGCAACAGATACGCAGTATTTT. Residues: CASSLEWGATDTQYF.

The gene calls are TRBV19 and TRBJ1-1, with a possible D match to TRBD1 (5 bases). CDR1 and CDR2 (germline): LNHDA, SQIVND (reference sequence). CDR3 length: 15 amino acids. The V gene lost 4 bases and the J gene lost 4 bases, with 16 bases spanning the gap. The CDR3 region has the DNA TGTGCCAGTAGTAAATACAGGCCCGGAGGCACTGAAGCTTTCTTT. Encoded protein: CASSKYRPGGTEAFF. Full variable domain (rest looked up from reference TRBV19 and TRBJ1-1): DGGITQSPKYLFRKEGQNVTLSCEQNLNHDAMYWYRQDPGQGLRLIYYSQIVNDFQKGDIAEGYSVSREKKESFPLTVTSAQKNPTAFYLCASSKYRPGGTEAFFGQGTRLTVV.

The chain joins TRBV2 to TRBJ1-2, with D perhaps TRBD1 (5 bases). Trimming removed 2 bases from V and 3 bases from J, with 10 bases in between. Germline-derived CDR1 and CDR2 are SNHLY and FYNNEI. This CDR3 is built from 14 residues. The CDR3 protein is CASSEQGADYGYTF. Here the CDR3 DNA reads TGTGCCAGCAGTGAACAAGGGGCCGACTATGGCTACACCTTC.

The chain links TRBV15 to TRBJ2-7; D is perhaps TRBD1 or TRBD2 (5 bases each). Germline CDR1 LNHNV, CDR2 YYDKDF (reference sequence). This CDR3 contains 16 residues. Trimming stripped 3 bases from V and 0 bases from J, with 15 bases between. CDR3 DNA: TGTGCCACCAGCAGTTTGTCTTGGGACGGCTCCTACGAGCAGTACTTC. Its translation is CATSSLSWDGSYEQYF.

V and J are TRBV25-1 and TRBJ2-1; TRBD1 aligns across 9 bases. Germline CDR1 and CDR2: MGHDK and SYGVNS. The trim removed 1 base at V and 7 bases at J, leaving 5 bases unmatched. There are 15 residues in the CDR3. CDR3 loop: CASSESKDRGNEQFF. The DNA of the CDR3 is TGTGCCAGCAGTGAATCTAAGGACAGGGGTAATGAGCAGTTCTTC.

This chain connects TRBV5-8 to TRBJ2-1; 8 bases match TRBD2. The CDR3 contains 15 residues. Per germline, CDR1 SGHTS and CDR2 YDEGEE. V gave up 1 base and J gave up 7 bases; unmatched junction bases: 7. CDR3 nucleotides: TGTGCCAGCAGCTTGTTACCGGGGGGGCGAAATGAGCAGTTCTTC. It encodes CASSLLPGGRNEQFF.

V is TRBV6-2 or TRBV6-3 and J is TRBJ2-7; TRBD1 agrees at 9 bases. V lost 6 bases and J lost 6; bases outside the gene matches: 15. The CDR3 is 16 residues long. CDR1 is MNHEY, CDR2 SVGEGT, per germline. This CDR3 is CASSDGQGQGAVEQYF. The CDR3 coding sequence is TGTGCCAGCAGCGACGGGCAGGGACAGGGTGCGGTCGAGCAGTACTTC.

The rearrangement links TRBV19 to TRBJ1-4, with 8 bases aligning to TRBD1. This CDR3 has 16 amino acids. Germline CDR1 reads LNHDA; CDR2 reads SQIVND (reference sequence). The ends lost 5 bases at V and 8 bases at J; junction bases unmatched: 13. The CDR3 region is CASSRGQGNGNEKLFF. The CDR3 DNA reads as TGTGCCAGTAGTCGCGGACAGGGAAATGGGAACGAAAAACTGTTTTTT.

The J gene is TRBJ2-4, the V gene TRBV6-2 or TRBV6-3; possibly TRBD2 for D (6 bases). This CDR3 spans 18 amino acids. V dropped 6 bases and J dropped 0 bases, with 21 bases sitting between them. Germline V gene data show CDR1 as MNHEY and CDR2 as SVGEGT. The DNA of the CDR3 is TGTGCCAGCAGCTTGGGTGGGGATATAGCGGTAGCCAAAAACATTCAGTACTTC. Translating it yields CASSLGGDIAVAKNIQYF.

The J gene is TRBJ1-1, the V gene TRBV6-5; D is ambiguous. The germline V and J ends were trimmed by 6 bases and 3 bases, with 8 bases remaining between them. Per germline, CDR1 MNHEY and CDR2 SVGAGI. This CDR3 is built from 12 residues. The CDR3 region is CASSRWDTEAFF. Here the CDR3 DNA reads TGTGCCAGCAGCAGGTGGGACACTGAAGCTTTCTTT.

This clone was detected a few times. J is TRBJ2-7 and V is TRBV19, with TRBD2 matching 7 bases. V trimming: 1 base; J trimming: 3 bases; junction bases outside the gene matches: 6. The CDR3 is 15 amino acids. Germline V CDR1 and CDR2: LNHDA, SQIVND (reference sequence). CDR3 loop: CASSIVASGDYEQYF. The CDR3 coding sequence is TGTGCCAGTAGTATAGTGGCTAGCGGAGACTACGAGCAGTACTTC.